The 29 T cell receptor beta chains given below trace back to one sample, sequenced in a study of shared clonotypes between healthy human individuals. Measured with immunoSEQ multiplex PCR; TCRdb has only the in-frame clones, and not every one. The sample contains 2,500,000 or so clones, around nine tenths of which appear only once. Material for sequencing was naive CD4+ T cells sorted from blood. Regarding subset: CD45RA+ positively selected. These receptors were obtained from a man younger than 30 in good health.

V is TRBV5-1 and J is TRBJ2-7; D may be TRBD1 (6 bases). The ends were cut back, 0 bases at V and 0 bases at J, with 10 bases in the middle. Germline lookup yields CDR1 SGHRS and CDR2 YFSETQ. CDR3 size: 15 residues. The CDR3 nucleotides are TGCGCCAGCAGCTTGGCCTGGACAGACTCCTACGAGCAGTACTTC. Its translation is CASSLAWTDSYEQYF.

The V and J genes are TRBV5-1 and TRBJ1-4, with a weak D call TRBD1 (6 bases). The CDR3 has 17 residues. Germline-derived CDR1 and CDR2 are SGHRS and YFSETQ. The germline V and J ends were trimmed by 2 bases and 1 base, with 15 bases remaining between them. The CDR3 DNA reads TGCGCCAGCAGCTTAACAACAGGGTCTGTAACTAATGAAAAACTGTTTTTT. Protein: CASSLTTGSVTNEKLFF.

The chain employs TRBV9 and TRBJ2-3; TRBD2 agrees at 7 bases. V shed 2 bases and J 1 base; nucleotides not matched to a gene: 4. Germline V gives CDR1 SGDLS, CDR2 YYNGEE. This CDR3 has 15 residues. CDR3 residues: CASSVAGDRTDTQYF. CDR3 bases: TGTGCCAGCAGCGTGGCGGGGGATCGCACAGATACGCAGTATTTT.

The chain combines TRBV6-4 with TRBJ1-2; possibly TRBD1 for D (6 bases). The CDR3 sequence is 15 residues long. The germline CDR1 and CDR2 sequences are MRHNA and SNTAGT. Trimming cost V 2 bases and J 2 bases, with 12 bases left between them. CDR3 sequence reads: CASSDRRGANYGYTF. CDR3 nucleotides: TGTGCCAGCAGTGACCGCAGGGGAGCCAACTATGGCTACACCTTC.

The chain is built from TRBV28 and TRBJ2-3; possibly TRBD1 for D (5 bases). The CDR3 is 16 amino acids. Germline CDR1 is MDHEN and CDR2 is SYDVKM. Trimming removed 5 bases at V and 2 bases at J, with 17 bases between. The CDR3 sequence: CASSPQGPLNTDTQYF. The CDR3 nucleotides are TGTGCCAGCAGTCCCCAGGGTCCGTTGAACACAGATACGCAGTATTTT. The whole variable domain, filled in from reference TRBV28 and TRBJ2-3, reads DVKVTQSSRYLVKRTGEKVFLECVQDMDHENMFWYRQDPGLGLRLIYFSYDVKMKEKGDIPEGYSVSREKKERFSLILESASTNQTSMYLCASSPQGPLNTDTQYFGPGTRLTVL.

The rearrangement joins TRBV5-6 to TRBJ1-2; 8 nucleotides match TRBD1. Losses at the gene ends were 4 bases for V and 8 bases for J; bases not matched to a gene: 7. The CDR3 covers 13 residues. Per germline, CDR1 SGHDT and CDR2 YYEEEE. The CDR3 spells CASSPDRVIGYTF. The CDR3 DNA is TGTGCCAGCAGCCCGGACAGGGTTATAGGCTACACCTTC.

The CDR3 here is CASSLAGDSNQPQHF. The CDR3 DNA reads as TGTGCCAGCAGCTTGGCTGGGGACAGCAATCAGCCCCAGCATTTT. The chain links TRBV5-6 to TRBJ1-5; maybe TRBD1 (5 bases). CDR1 and CDR2 from the germline V gene are SGHDT and YYEEEE. The CDR3 spans 15 residues. The germline V and J ends were trimmed by 0 bases and 1 base, with 8 bases remaining between them.

The chain couples TRBV2 to TRBJ2-7, with 7 bases matching TRBD1. Germline V CDR1 and CDR2: SNHLY, FYNNEI. Trimming cost V 4 bases and J 6 bases; bases outside gene matches: 6. This CDR3 comprises 13 residues. The DNA for the CDR3 is TGTGCCAGCAGTGGACAGGGTGGGTCCGAGCAGTACTTC. Protein: CASSGQGGSEQYF.

The chain has TRBV5-6 and TRBJ2-3, with TRBD2 matching over 16 bases. With V trimmed by 4 bases and J by 6 bases, 5 bases remained unmatched. CDR1 and CDR2 (germline): SGHDT, YYEEEE. The CDR3 spans 16 residues. CDR3 loop: CASSAGTSGGVDTQYF. CDR3 bases: TGTGCCAGCAGCGCTGGGACTAGCGGGGGGGTGGATACGCAGTATTTT.

The chain employs TRBV27 and TRBJ1-4; D unresolved. Trimming stripped 6 bases from V and 8 bases from J, with 10 bases between. CDR1 MNHEY and CDR2 SMNVEV come from the germline V gene (reference sequence). The CDR3 extends over 12 amino acids. The CDR3 nucleotides read TGTGCCAGCAGGGGGTTGGGGGAAAAACTGTTTTTT. Translated, it gives CASRGLGEKLFF.

V gene TRBV9 combines with J gene TRBJ1-6, with 7 positions matching TRBD1. Germline trimming cut 4 bases from V and 5 bases from J; bases unmatched to any gene: 6. Per germline, CDR1 SGDLS and CDR2 YYNGEE. The CDR3 extends over 15 amino acids. CDR3 DNA sequence: TGTGCCAGCAGCCCTAGTGGACAGGATAATTCACCCCTCCACTTT. It specifies CASSPSGQDNSPLHF.

The rearrangement joins TRBV28 to TRBJ2-1; D tentatively fits TRBD1 or TRBD2 (5 bases each). The germline V and J ends were trimmed by 5 bases and 10 bases, with 18 bases remaining between them. Germline CDR1 and CDR2: MDHEN and SYDVKM. There are 14 residues in the CDR3. The CDR3: CASSPQGTPGEQFF. CDR3 nucleotides: TGTGCCAGCAGTCCCCAAGGGACCCCGGGGGAGCAGTTCTTC. Full variable domain (missing parts from reference TRBV28 and TRBJ2-1): DVKVTQSSRYLVKRTGEKVFLECVQDMDHENMFWYRQDPGLGLRLIYFSYDVKMKEKGDIPEGYSVSREKKERFSLILESASTNQTSMYLCASSPQGTPGEQFFGPGTRLTVL.

The chain carries TRBV15 and TRBJ1-1; D might be TRBD1 (5 bases). This CDR3 has 16 residues. Per the germline V gene, CDR1 is LNHNV and CDR2 is YYDKDF (reference sequence). The germline V and J ends were trimmed by 0 bases and 5 bases, with 16 bases remaining between them. The CDR3 nucleotides read TGTGCCACCAGCAGAGATGGGGGGTCCCTTGGGACTGAAGCTTTCTTT. It codes for CATSRDGGSLGTEAFF.

Remarks on this clone: The germline gene is not matched at one end of the junction; a read error may be the cause. The J gene is TRBJ2-1, the V gene TRBV6-1; 10 bases map to TRBD2. Looked up from germline, CDR1 is MNHNS and CDR2 is SASEGT. The CDR3 runs to 13 residues. CDR3 coding DNA: TGTGCCACCCAATTTAGCGGGGGGATCTCTTGGGTCTTC. Its protein is CATQFSGGISWVF.

This clone was picked up a small number of times. This chain uses TRBV18 with TRBJ1-5; possibly TRBD1 for D (5 bases). This CDR3 contains 16 residues. Between the trimmed V and J ends, which lost 0 bases and 2 bases, there was a span of 11 bases. Germline CDR1 KGHSH, CDR2 LQKENI. The CDR3 is CASSPPGGVGNQPQHF. The CDR3, as DNA: TGTGCCAGCTCACCACCGGGGGGAGTTGGCAATCAGCCCCAGCATTTT.

This clone was counted a single time. The chain couples TRBV10-3 to TRBJ2-7; D might be TRBD1 (5 bases). Deletions cut 8 bases from V and 6 bases from J, with 23 bases between. Germline V gene data show CDR1 as ENHRY and CDR2 as SYGVKD. The CDR3 has 15 residues. The CDR3 spells CAICDTSGSRGEQYF. Written as DNA, the CDR3 is TGTGCCATCTGCGATACATCAGGGTCGCGAGGCGAGCAGTACTTC.

The CDR3 loop is CSFSGTSGGAAKNIQYF. CDR3 in DNA: TGCAGCTTCTCCGGGACTAGCGGGGGGGCGGCCAAAAACATTCAGTACTTC. The genes are TRBV29-1 and TRBJ2-4; 16 bases map to TRBD2. Germline V CDR1 and CDR2: SQVTM, ANQGSEA. This CDR3 comprises 17 residues. With V trimmed by 8 bases and J by 1 base, 8 bases remained unmatched.

The chain couples TRBV7-6 to TRBJ1-6; the D gene is possibly TRBD1 (6 bases). V lost 2 bases and J lost 7, with 12 bases in between. CDR3 size: 15 residues. Per the germline V gene, CDR1 is SGHVS and CDR2 is FNYEAQ. CDR3 residues: CASSLQGTRNSPLHF. The CDR3 DNA sequence: TGTGCCAGCAGCTTACAGGGGACAAGAAATTCACCCCTCCACTTT.

CDR3 protein: CATGGGARSYNEQFF. The CDR3, as DNA: TGTGCCACCGGCGGGGGAGCGCGCTCCTACAATGAGCAGTTCTTC. The gene calls are TRBV7-9 and TRBJ2-1; 7 positions match TRBD2. The CDR3 has 15 amino acids. The junction had 9 bases not matched to a gene; V was cut back by 10 bases and J by 0 bases. The germline CDR1 and CDR2 sequences are SEHNR and FQNEAQ (reference sequence).

This clone was seen more than once but under ten times. CDR3 amino acids: CASSDFRSLGAFF. The CDR3 DNA is TGTGCCAGCAGCGATTTCAGGTCCCTAGGGGCTTTCTTT. This chain uses TRBV5-5 with TRBJ1-1; no definite D call. Germline values: CDR1 SGHKS, CDR2 YYEKEE (reference sequence). Trimming shortened V by 4 bases and J by 11 bases, and 18 bases separated the two germline ends. The CDR3 is made up of 13 amino acids.

This clone has only one observation. The V and J genes are TRBV27 and TRBJ2-7; 8 bases line up with TRBD1. Per the germline V gene, CDR1 is MNHEY and CDR2 is SMNVEV (reference sequence). The CDR3 sequence is 16 residues long. The V gene end was trimmed by 5 bases and the J gene end by 2 bases; junction bases not matched to a gene: 11. The CDR3, as DNA: TGTGCCAGCAGTAAACACCCCGAGACAGGGGCCTACGAGCAGTACTTC. Encoded protein: CASSKHPETGAYEQYF.

In its sample, this clone was seen once. The same CDR3 can be traced to other DNA sequences in this sample. J is TRBJ1-1 and V is TRBV18, with 8 positions matching TRBD1. Germline V gene sequence: CDR1 KGHSH, CDR2 LQKENI. The junction had 4 bases not matched to a gene; V was cut back by 3 bases and J by 1 base. This CDR3 is 15 amino acids long. CDR3 loop: CASSPPGTGNTEAFF. The CDR3, as DNA: TGTGCCAGCTCACCGCCCGGGACAGGGAACACTGAAGCTTTCTTT.

The CDR3 region has the DNA TGTGCCAGCAGTCGCTACGACATGTCCTACGAGCAGTACTTC. This codes for CASSRYDMSYEQYF. V and J are TRBV2 and TRBJ2-7; D gene uncertain. Germline V CDR1 and CDR2: SNHLY, FYNNEI. The CDR3 consists of 14 residues. V was shortened by 5 bases and J by 1 base, with 12 bases between the two germline ends.

The J gene is TRBJ1-5, the V gene TRBV6-5, with TRBD1 matching 7 bases. Germline V gene sequence: CDR1 MNHEY, CDR2 SVGAGI. The V segment lost 6 bases and the J segment 6 bases; nucleotides outside the gene matches: 8. CDR3 length equals 14 residues. CDR3 sequence reads: CASRLNRGTQPQHF. CDR3 in DNA: TGTGCCAGCAGGCTCAACAGGGGAACTCAGCCCCAGCATTTT.

The chain joins TRBV19 to TRBJ2-1, with TRBD2 matching over 7 bases. The V segment lost 7 bases and the J segment 1 base; nucleotides outside the gene matches: 10. The germline V gene encodes CDR1 LNHDA and CDR2 SQIVND (reference sequence). CDR3 size: 16 residues. CDR3 protein: CASTERGPSSYNEQFF. CDR3 bases: TGTGCCAGTACCGAGCGGGGTCCGAGTTCCTACAATGAGCAGTTCTTC.

This chain joins TRBV4-1 and TRBJ1-5, with D uncertain. The germline V and J ends were trimmed by 1 base and 3 bases, with 4 bases remaining between them. Germline CDR1 reads MGHRA; CDR2 reads YSYEKL. The CDR3 is 13 amino acids. The CDR3 sequence: CASSQGTNQPQHF. In DNA, the CDR3 is TGCGCCAGCAGCCAAGGGACCAATCAGCCCCAGCATTTT.

The rearrangement links TRBV28 to TRBJ2-7; D assignment may be TRBD1 or TRBD2 (5 bases each). V was cut by 3 bases and J by 2 bases, with 14 bases left in between. The CDR3 is made up of 15 amino acids. Germline V gene data show CDR1 as MDHEN and CDR2 as SYDVKM. The CDR3 is CASSFGTKGTYEQYF. CDR3 coding DNA: TGTGCCAGCAGTTTCGGGACCAAGGGAACCTACGAGCAGTACTTC.

To note about this clone: The identical CDR3 is also encoded by other nucleotide sequences in the sample. The gene calls are TRBV6-5 and TRBJ1-6; a possible D gene is TRBD1 (5 bases). The CDR3 consists of 13 residues. V was trimmed by 2 bases and J by 8 bases, leaving 7 bases between them. Per the germline V gene, CDR1 is MNHEY and CDR2 is SVGAGI. The CDR3 loop is CASSYTGDSPLHF. CDR3 sequence (DNA): TGTGCCAGCAGTTACACAGGAGATTCACCCCTCCACTTT.

This rearrangement joins TRBV10-2 to TRBJ2-7; D may be TRBD2 (5 bases). Germline V CDR1 and CDR2: WSHSY, SAAADI. This CDR3 is built from 13 residues. The V gene lost 8 bases and the J gene lost 2 bases, with 13 bases spanning the gap. CDR3 loop: CASAEEPAYEQYF. CDR3 nucleotides: TGCGCCAGCGCGGAGGAGCCCGCCTACGAGCAGTACTTC.